This T cell receptor (beta chain) was found in a study of T cell responses to AZD1222 COVID-19 vaccine. The germline gives CDR1 SGDLS, CDR2 YYNGEE. With 3 bases removed from V and 2 bases from J, the gap between germline ends came to 5 bases. The CDR3 loop spans 12 amino acids. Some clones are missing from TCRdb's copy, which holds only in-frame ones; the method was immunoSEQ multiplex PCR. Seen here are about 150,000 clones, 88% observed once, and the top ten hold around 2.9%. Here the sequenced sample was peripheral blood, taken on day 0 of AZD1222 vaccination. The chain is built from TRBV9 and TRBJ1-1; no definite D call. This TCR was sampled from an adult in good health. CDR3 bases: TGTGCCAGCAGCGCGGAAAACACTGAAGCTTTCTTT. Protein sequence: CASSAENTEAFF.